A selection of T cell receptor beta chains follows, all from one sample in a study of blood T cell repertoires in COVID-19. Data came from immunoSEQ multiplex PCR; TCRdb stores just in-frame clones and leaves some out. The data contain some 120,000 clones, approximately 87% of them singletons. Material for sequencing was peripheral blood. These TCRs come from a man aged 50 to 60 with acute or convalescent COVID-19. Both conserved end residues are trimmed from each CDR3. Rows give clone size only sometimes, using once, few, many, or a class for an expanded clone.

V: TRBV30
length: 15
J: TRBJ2-7
size: .
CDR3: AWSVLVSAGGNYEQY

V: TRBV11-3
length: 14
J: TRBJ2-2
size: once
CDR3: ASSSGQGLNTGELF

V: TRBV6-1
length: 14
J: TRBJ1-2
size: .
CDR3: ASSEKGTGVSSGYT

V: TRBV19
length: 13
J: TRBJ2-5
size: .
CDR3: ASSAMGGGQETQY

V: TRBV5-1
length: 15
J: TRBJ2-2
size: .
CDR3: ASSLSGLAGAVGELF

V: TRBV6-5
length: 13
J: TRBJ2-3
size: once
CDR3: ASSRGTGGADTQY

V: TRBV6-5
length: 12
J: TRBJ1-5
size: .
CDR3: ASSYGSANQPQH

V: TRBV19
length: 10
J: TRBJ2-3
size: .
CDR3: ASAAGLVKQY

V: TRBV19
length: 14
J: TRBJ1-5
size: .
CDR3: ASSIFSGDSNQPQH

V: TRBV7-2
length: 13
J: TRBJ2-3
size: .
CDR3: ASSRMWTEGDTQY

V: TRBV27
length: 17
J: TRBJ1-6
size: once
CDR3: ASRPFVGGWEDYNSPLH

V: TRBV18
length: 12
J: TRBJ1-5
size: .
CDR3: ASGGQGASQPQH

V: TRBV7-8
length: 14
J: TRBJ2-5
size: .
CDR3: ASSLEGGQGAETQY

V: TRBV7-2
length: 12
J: TRBJ1-5
size: .
CDR3: ASSLSGANQPQH

V: TRBV5-5
length: 14
J: TRBJ2-3
size: .
CDR3: ASSFRLAGVPDTQY

V: TRBV21-1
length: 10
J: TRBJ1-2
size: .
CDR3: ARNGGGYGYT

V: TRBV2
length: 10
J: TRBJ2-1
size: .
CDR3: ASRGTRNEQF